The rows below give T cell receptor beta chains drawn from one sample of a study of CD8+ T cells in alopecia areata. The repertoire was sequenced with immunoSEQ multiplex PCR; TCRdb's copy has only in-frame clones and lacks some. The sample lists roughly 210,000 clones, 43% occurring once. This specimen consisted of CD4+ T cells sorted from blood, obtained between weeks 36 and 40, from a patient treated with tofacitinib. These receptors were obtained from a human donor with alopecia areata. The CDR3 runs from the conserved cysteine through the conserved F or W. Fields, in order: J gene, clone size, V gene, D gene, CDR3 protein, CDR3 DNA. D genes are given only for firm matches. Clone size is given for some rows only: seen once, a few or many times, or a class if the clone is expanded.

j_call: TRBJ1-1; clone_size: few; v_call: TRBV30; d_call: -; cdr3_aa: CAWSVESDTEAFF; cdr3_nt: TGTGCCTGGAGTGTGGAGTCAGACACTGAAGCTTTCTTT
j_call: TRBJ2-7; clone_size: -; v_call: TRBV25-1; d_call: -; cdr3_aa: CASSVANYEQYF; cdr3_nt: TGTGCCAGCAGTGTGGCTAACTACGAGCAGTACTTC
j_call: TRBJ2-3; clone_size: -; v_call: TRBV18; d_call: -; cdr3_aa: CASSPEGDTQYF; cdr3_nt: TGTGCCAGCTCACCAGAGGGGGATACGCAGTATTTT
j_call: TRBJ2-7; clone_size: -; v_call: TRBV7-2; d_call: TRBD1; cdr3_aa: CASSQGTAYEQYF; cdr3_nt: TGTGCCAGCAGCCAGGGGACAGCATACGAGCAGTACTTC
j_call: TRBJ2-5; clone_size: few; v_call: TRBV29-1; d_call: TRBD2; cdr3_aa: CSVIGGQETQYF; cdr3_nt: TGCAGCGTGATCGGGGGGCAAGAGACCCAGTACTTC
j_call: TRBJ2-1; clone_size: few; v_call: TRBV19; d_call: -; cdr3_aa: CASSRGGTGLNEQFF; cdr3_nt: TGTGCCAGTAGTCGTGGTGGAACGGGACTCAATGAGCAGTTCTTC
j_call: TRBJ2-7; clone_size: -; v_call: TRBV4-1; d_call: -; cdr3_aa: CASSRLGSTSYEQYF; cdr3_nt: TGCGCCAGCAGCCGACTGGGGTCCACCTCCTACGAGCAGTACTTC
j_call: TRBJ1-5; clone_size: -; v_call: TRBV6-1; d_call: TRBD1; cdr3_aa: CASSHDRGRQPQHF; cdr3_nt: TGTGCCAGCAGCCACGACAGGGGGCGTCAGCCCCAGCATTTT
j_call: TRBJ1-4; clone_size: -; v_call: TRBV4-1; d_call: -; cdr3_aa: CASSQGTTNEKLFF; cdr3_nt: TGCGCCAGCAGCCAAGGTACAACTAATGAAAAACTGTTTTTT
j_call: TRBJ2-1; clone_size: -; v_call: TRBV5-1; d_call: TRBD2; cdr3_aa: CASSPAGLARNEQFF; cdr3_nt: TGCGCCAGCAGCCCAGCGGGACTAGCGAGAAATGAGCAGTTCTTC
j_call: TRBJ2-7; clone_size: -; v_call: TRBV7-2; d_call: -; cdr3_aa: CASSPTSPYEQYF; cdr3_nt: TGTGCCAGCAGCCCGACTAGTCCCTACGAGCAGTACTTC
j_call: TRBJ2-7; clone_size: -; v_call: TRBV5-1; d_call: TRBD1; cdr3_aa: CASSSPGQGNEQYF; cdr3_nt: TGCGCCAGCAGCTCTCCGGGACAGGGGAACGAGCAGTACTTC
j_call: TRBJ2-6; clone_size: few; v_call: TRBV6-6; d_call: -; cdr3_aa: CASSYGTGANVLTF; cdr3_nt: TGTGCCAGCAGTTACGGGACTGGGGCCAACGTCCTGACTTTC
j_call: TRBJ2-7; clone_size: -; v_call: TRBV14; d_call: TRBD2; cdr3_aa: CASSQSRRLAGAWHF; cdr3_nt: TGTGCCAGCAGCCAATCGCGGCGACTAGCGGGAGCGTGGCACTTC
j_call: TRBJ1-2; clone_size: -; v_call: TRBV30; d_call: -; cdr3_aa: CAWTRGGFYGYTF; cdr3_nt: TGTGCCTGGACAAGGGGGGGCTTCTATGGCTACACCTTC
j_call: TRBJ1-2; clone_size: -; v_call: TRBV27; d_call: -; cdr3_aa: CASTTANYGYTF; cdr3_nt: TGTGCCAGCACAACGGCAAACTATGGCTACACCTTC
j_call: TRBJ2-5; clone_size: few; v_call: TRBV23-1; d_call: -; cdr3_aa: CASSQSRVQETQYF; cdr3_nt: TGCGCCAGCAGTCAGAGCAGGGTTCAAGAGACCCAGTACTTC
j_call: TRBJ2-1; clone_size: -; v_call: TRBV29-1; d_call: -; cdr3_aa: CSGSEGLVINEQFF; cdr3_nt: TGCAGCGGGTCGGAGGGGCTAGTAATCAATGAGCAGTTCTTC